Presented here are 8 T cell receptor beta chains from one specimen sequenced in a study of blood T cell repertoires in COVID-19 (dated by TCRdb to the early 2020s). The library relied on the immunoSEQ multiplex PCR assay. Imported from immuneACCESS, the table was reduced by TCRdb to in-frame sequences with V and J called. These copies leave out some clones; in studies compared against another copy, an unresolved V gene accounts for under half, and the cause of the remainder is not known. A total of just over 300,000 clones appear in this sample, roughly 91% of them only once. The top ten clonotypes cover approximately 1.8% of the sample. Specimen: peripheral blood. These receptors were collected from a woman aged 30 to 39 with COVID-19, enrolled during active disease.

The genes are TRBV5-6 and TRBJ2-7; 10 positions agree with TRBD2. The trim removed 4 bases at V and 2 bases at J, leaving 6 bases unmatched. The germline V gene encodes CDR1 SGHDT and CDR2 YYEEEE. This CDR3 region has 15 residues. The CDR3 here is CASSTLAGEAYEQYV. In DNA, the CDR3 is TGTGCCAGCAGCACCCTAGCGGGGGAAGCCTACGAGCAGTACGTC.

The CDR3 loop is CASSFWRGGRTDTQYF. The CDR3 DNA reads TGTGCCAGCAGCTTTTGGCGGGGGGGCCGGACAGATACGCAGTATTTT. This chain uses TRBV5-4 with TRBJ2-3, with 9 bases identical to TRBD2. Germline CDR1 is SGHNT and CDR2 is YYREEE (reference sequence). J gave up 3 bases and V 2 bases, and 7 bases lay outside the gene matches. The CDR3 is 16 residues long.

This rearrangement joins TRBV7-8 to TRBJ1-5; 7 nucleotides align to TRBD1. V was pared by 5 bases and J by 2 bases, with 9 bases of the junction left unmatched. The CDR3 covers 16 residues. Per germline, CDR1 SGHVS and CDR2 FQNEAQ. CDR3 in DNA: TGTGCCAGCAGCGTCGGGGTCGGGACAGGCAATCAGCCCCAGCATTTT. Translating gives CASSVGVGTGNQPQHF.

The genes are TRBV19 and TRBJ1-1; tentative D call: TRBD1 (5 bases). The CDR3 runs to 13 residues. V lost 5 bases and J 5 bases, leaving 12 bases between the germline ends. Germline V CDR1 and CDR2: LNHDA, SQIVND (reference sequence). CDR3 DNA: TGTGCCAGTAGTCTTACGGGGGAGACTGAAGCTTTCTTT. It specifies CASSLTGETEAFF.

The rearrangement links TRBV6-1 to TRBJ2-1; 10 bases align to TRBD1. The CDR3 length is 14 residues. From germline, CDR1 is MNHNS and CDR2 SASEGT. J was trimmed by 8 bases and V by 6 bases; bases with no gene match: 7. CDR3: CASSQETGGHEQFF. In DNA form, the CDR3 reads TGTGCCAGCAGCCAGGAGACAGGGGGCCATGAGCAGTTCTTC.

The chain uses TRBV6-1 and TRBJ2-3, with TRBD2 matching over 7 bases. The CDR3 extends over 16 amino acids. V was clipped by 3 bases and J by 4 bases; unmatched bases: 10. Germline V gene sequence: CDR1 MNHNS, CDR2 SASEGT. Written as DNA, the CDR3 is TGTGCCAGCAGTGATTGGGGGGGGGTAAGTCCAGATACGCAGTATTTT. The encoded protein is CASSDWGGVSPDTQYF.

The rearrangement uses TRBV30 and TRBJ2-2; 8 bases map to TRBD2. Looked up from germline, CDR1 is GTSNPN and CDR2 is SVGIG (reference sequence). V lost 7 bases to trimming and J lost 6 bases; unmatched junction nucleotides: 10. The CDR3 spans 14 residues. The CDR3 sequence is CASLLSGVAGELFF. CDR3 nucleotide sequence: TGTGCCTCCCTGCTTAGCGGGGTTGCCGGGGAGCTGTTTTTT.

As concerns this clone: Other DNA sequences of this sample code for an identical CDR3. The rearrangement uses TRBV12-3 or TRBV12-4 and TRBJ1-1; no reliable D call. V gave up 3 bases and J gave up 1 base, with 6 bases separating them. CDR3 length equals 13 residues. The CDR3 region is CASSLWANTEAFF. The CDR3 nucleotides read TGTGCCAGCAGTTTGTGGGCGAACACTGAAGCTTTCTTT.